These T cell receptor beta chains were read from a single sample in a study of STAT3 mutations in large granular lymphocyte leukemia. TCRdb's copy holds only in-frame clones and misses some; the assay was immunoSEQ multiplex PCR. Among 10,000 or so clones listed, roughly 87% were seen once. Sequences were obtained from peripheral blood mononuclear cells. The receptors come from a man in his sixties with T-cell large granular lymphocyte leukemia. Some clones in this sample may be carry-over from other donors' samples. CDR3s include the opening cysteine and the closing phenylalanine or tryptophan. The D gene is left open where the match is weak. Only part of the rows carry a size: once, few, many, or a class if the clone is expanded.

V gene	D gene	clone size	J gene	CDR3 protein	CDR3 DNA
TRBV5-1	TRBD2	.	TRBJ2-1	CASSLGRTSVGDEQFF	TGCGCCAGCAGCTTGGGTCGGACTAGCGTAGGGGATGAGCAGTTCTTC
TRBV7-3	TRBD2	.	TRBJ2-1	CASSPQGLAGGPQFF	TGTGCCAGCAGCCCCCAGGGTCTAGCGGGAGGGCCGCAGTTCTTC
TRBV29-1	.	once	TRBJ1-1	CSVEEMSNLKTEAFF	TGCAGCGTTGAAGAAATGTCCAATCTTAAGACTGAAGCTTTCTTT
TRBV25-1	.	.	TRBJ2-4	CASSDPRGGGAKNIQYF	TGTGCCAGCAGTGACCCCCGGGGAGGAGGAGCCAAAAACATTCAGTACTTC
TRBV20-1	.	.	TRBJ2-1	CSASTPREQFF	TGCAGTGCTAGTACCCCTCGTGAGCAGTTCTTC
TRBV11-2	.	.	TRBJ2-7	CASSFSTTSFYEQYF	TGTGCCAGCAGCTTTAGTACCACTAGCTTCTACGAGCAGTACTTC
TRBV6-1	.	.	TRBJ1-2	CASSEEPGNYGYTF	TGTGCCAGCAGTGAAGAGCCGGGGAACTATGGCTACACCTTC
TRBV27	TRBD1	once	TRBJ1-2	CASSTQGGENYGYTF	TGTGCCAGCAGTACACAGGGGGGAGAAAACTATGGCTACACCTTC
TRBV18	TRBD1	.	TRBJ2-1	CASSPTGFFNEQFF	TGTGCCAGCTCACCGACAGGGTTTTTCAATGAGCAGTTCTTC
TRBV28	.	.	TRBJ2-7	CASSLLDGDAYEQYF	TGTGCCAGCAGTTTACTGGACGGGGACGCCTACGAGCAGTACTTC
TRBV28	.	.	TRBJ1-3	CATHAGLTYFSGNTIYF	TGTGCCACTCACGCGGGCTTGACTTATTTCTCTGGAAACACCATATATTTT
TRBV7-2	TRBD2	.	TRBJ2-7	CASSYLAGDAYEQYF	TGTGCCAGCAGCTACCTAGCGGGAGACGCCTACGAGCAGTACTTC
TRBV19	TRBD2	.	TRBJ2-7	CASSTLTGGEQYF	TGTGCCAGTAGTACCCTGACGGGAGGCGAGCAGTACTTC
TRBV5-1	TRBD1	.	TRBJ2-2	CASSRDSGPGELFF	TGCGCCAGCAGCCGGGACAGTGGCCCCGGGGAGCTGTTTTTT
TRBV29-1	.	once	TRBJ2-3	CSGGGGLASTDTQYF	TGCAGCGGGGGAGGGGGGTTAGCAAGCACAGATACGCAGTATTTT
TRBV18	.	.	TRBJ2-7	CASSHSIAASYEQYF	TGTGCCAGCTCACACTCTATAGCGGCCTCCTACGAGCAGTACTTC
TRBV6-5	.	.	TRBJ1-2	CASSSPVGDDYTF	TGTGCCAGCAGTTCCCCCGTCGGGGACGACTACACCTTC
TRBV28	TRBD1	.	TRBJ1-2	CASRGQVGYTF	TGTGCCAGCAGAGGACAGGTTGGCTACACCTTC
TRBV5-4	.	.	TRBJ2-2	CASSLGGLVMNTGELFF	TGTGCCAGCAGCTTGGGAGGACTGGTTATGAACACCGGGGAGCTGTTTTTT
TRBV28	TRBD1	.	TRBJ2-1	CASSLGTAYNEQFF	TGTGCCAGCAGTTTAGGGACAGCATACAATGAGCAGTTCTTC
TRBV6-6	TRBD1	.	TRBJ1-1	CASSSGGLTEAFF	TGTGCCAGCAGTTCAGGGGGCCTGACTGAAGCTTTCTTT
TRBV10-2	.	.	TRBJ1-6	CASSVGGRSYNSPLHF	TGCGCCAGCAGTGTTGGGGGGCGATCCTATAATTCACCCCTCCACTTT
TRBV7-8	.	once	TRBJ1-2	CASSLGLNTNYGYTF	TGTGCCAGCAGCCTGGGACTAAATACTAACTATGGCTACACCTTC
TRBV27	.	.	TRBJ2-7	CASSLLSSGSAYEQYF	TGTGCCAGCAGTTTATTGAGCTCTGGGAGTGCCTACGAGCAGTACTTC
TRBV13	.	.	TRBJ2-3	CASSLGGYTDTQYF	TGTGCCAGCAGCTTAGGAGGGTACACAGATACGCAGTATTTT
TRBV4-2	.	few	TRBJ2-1	CASSQDWGGPPWNEQFF	TGTGCCAGCAGCCAAGATTGGGGCGGCCCGCCATGGAATGAGCAGTTCTTC
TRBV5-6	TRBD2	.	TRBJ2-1	CASSGGTSRLTEQFF	TGTGCCAGCAGCGGCGGGACTAGCCGGCTGACGGAGCAGTTCTTC
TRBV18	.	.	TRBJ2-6	CASSRRMGTGRLESGANVLTF	TGTGCCAGCTCACGGAGGATGGGGACGGGACGCCTGGAGTCTGGGGCCAACGTCCTGACTTTC
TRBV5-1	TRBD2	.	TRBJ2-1	CASRPISGGERAYSYNEQFF	TGCGCCAGCCGCCCGATTTCGGGGGGAGAGAGGGCCTACTCCTACAATGAGCAGTTCTTC
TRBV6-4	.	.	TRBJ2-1	CASSDEGGTYNEQFF	TGTGCCAGCAGTGACGAGGGAGGAACCTACAATGAGCAGTTCTTC
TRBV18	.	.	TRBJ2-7	CASSPPASLGDEQYF	TGTGCCAGCTCACCACCCGCCTCCCTGGGAGACGAGCAGTACTTC
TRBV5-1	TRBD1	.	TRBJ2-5	CASSLGDRGNQETQYF	TGCGCCAGCAGCTTGGGGGACAGGGGGAACCAAGAGACCCAGTACTTC
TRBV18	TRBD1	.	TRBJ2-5	CASSRGQGQYQETQYF	TGTGCCAGCTCACGCGGACAGGGACAGTACCAAGAGACCCAGTACTTC
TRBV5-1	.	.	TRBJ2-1	CASSLTGPFQYNEQFF	TGCGCCAGCAGTTTGACAGGACCCTTTCAGTACAATGAGCAGTTCTTC
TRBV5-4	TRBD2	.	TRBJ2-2	CASSLANAGGLSGELFF	TGTGCCAGCAGCTTGGCCAATGCGGGGGGTTTATCCGGGGAGCTGTTTTTT
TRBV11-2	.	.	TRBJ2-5	CASSLDRGGKTQYF	TGTGCCAGCAGCTTAGATAGGGGCGGGAAGACCCAGTACTTC
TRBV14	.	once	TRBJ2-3	CASSQVANGQDTQYF	TGTGCCAGCAGCCAAGTAGCAAACGGGCAAGATACGCAGTATTTT
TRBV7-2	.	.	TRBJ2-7	CASSEGPYAEQYF	TGTGCCAGCAGCGAGGGCCCTTACGCCGAGCAGTACTTC
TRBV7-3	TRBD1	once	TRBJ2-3	CASSWGTGHTDTQYF	TGTGCCAGCAGCTGGGGGACAGGGCACACAGATACGCAGTATTTT
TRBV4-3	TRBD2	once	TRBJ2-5	CASSQGLAQETQYF	TGCGCCAGCAGCCAGGGACTAGCCCAAGAGACCCAGTACTTC
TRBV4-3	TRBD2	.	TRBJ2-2	CASSPGRSSGSGNTGELFF	TGCGCCAGCAGCCCCGGCCGGTCTAGCGGGAGCGGGAACACCGGGGAGCTGTTTTTT
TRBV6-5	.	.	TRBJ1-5	CASSYGSGGDQPQHF	TGTGCCAGCAGTTACGGTTCGGGTGGGGATCAGCCCCAGCATTTT
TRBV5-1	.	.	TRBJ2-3	CASSWGPRGGTDTQYF	TGCGCCAGCAGCTGGGGACCCAGAGGGGGCACAGATACGCAGTATTTT
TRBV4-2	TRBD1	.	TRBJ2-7	CASSSRQGFHEQYF	TGTGCCAGCAGCTCCCGACAGGGATTCCACGAGCAGTACTTC
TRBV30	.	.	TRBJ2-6	CGGSGANVLTF	TGTGGCGGCTCTGGGGCCAACGTCCTGACTTTC
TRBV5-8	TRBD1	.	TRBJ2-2	CASSLDRGNTGELFF	TGTGCCAGCAGCTTAGACAGGGGGAACACCGGGGAGCTGTTTTTT
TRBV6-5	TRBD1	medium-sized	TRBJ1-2	CASTPTGNYGYTF	TGTGCCAGCACCCCGACAGGGAACTATGGCTACACCTTC
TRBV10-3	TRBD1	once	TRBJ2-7	CAISEAPPGQGYEQYF	TGTGCCATCAGTGAGGCCCCCCCGGGACAGGGCTACGAGCAGTACTTC
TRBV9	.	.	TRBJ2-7	CASSVGPLSEQYF	TGTGCCAGCAGCGTCGGCCCCTTATCTGAGCAGTACTTC
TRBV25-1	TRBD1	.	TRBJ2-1	CASSDYRGDYNEQFF	TGTGCCAGCAGTGACTACAGGGGAGACTACAATGAGCAGTTCTTC
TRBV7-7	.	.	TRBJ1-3	CASSLGGPGNTIYF	TGTGCTAGCAGCTTGGGTGGACCTGGAAACACCATATATTTT